The 26 T cell receptor beta chains in this list originate from one sample, sequenced in a study of patients and donors after allogeneic stem cell transplantation. TCRdb processed the RT-PCR reads anew with MiXCR; each CDR3 protein has one entry. The profile shows roughly 880,000 distinct CDR3 sequences, roughly 17% of them singletons. The specimen sequenced was blood, either unsorted or a sorted T cell fraction (not recorded which). These receptors were collected from a human donor who was either an allogeneic HSCT recipient or a stem cell or donor lymphocyte infusion donor (not recorded which). It is not recorded whose cells these are; they may come from a transplant donor.

The J gene is TRBJ2-7, the V gene TRBV3-1; 7 bases are shared with TRBD1. CDR3 length: 13 amino acids. The germline CDR1 and CDR2 sequences are LGHDT and YNNKEL (reference sequence). The V and J ends lost 4 bases and 6 bases, in that order; junction bases with no gene match: 6. The DNA of the CDR3 is TGTGCCAGCAGCCTCCGGACAGGACTCGAGCAGTACTTC. It codes for CASSLRTGLEQYF.

The sample holds a few counts of this clonotype. V gene TRBV20-1 combines with J gene TRBJ2-2, with 15 bases that match TRBD2. In germline, CDR1 is DFQATT, CDR2 SNEGSKA (reference sequence). V gave up 4 bases and J gave up 7 bases; unmatched junction bases: 1. The CDR3 sequence is 14 residues long. CDR3 in amino acids: CSAKGLAGGGELFF. The CDR3 nucleotides are TGCAGTGCTAAGGGACTAGCGGGAGGCGGGGAGCTGTTTTTT.

The chain couples TRBV4-3 to TRBJ2-7; D possibly corresponds to TRBD1 (6 bases). With 5 bases removed from V and 2 bases from J, the gap between germline ends came to 19 bases. This CDR3 is 16 amino acids long. Germline assignment: CDR1 LGHNA and CDR2 YSLEER. CDR3 bases: TGCGCCAGCAGCGACGGAACGGGGACACAGCCCTACGAGCAGTACTTC. It is translated as CASSDGTGTQPYEQYF.

This clonotype was detected many times. The chain carries TRBV9 and TRBJ1-3, with 9 positions matching TRBD1. The germline gives CDR1 SGDLS, CDR2 YYNGEE. After removal of 3 bases from V and 4 bases from J, the junction contained 5 bases not matched to a gene. CDR3 length: 15 residues. CDR3 in amino acids: CASSAGTGTGNTIYF. The CDR3, as DNA: TGTGCCAGCAGCGCCGGGACAGGGACAGGAAACACCATATATTTT.

Here the CDR3 reads CASIAGASYEQYF. The CDR3 bases are TGTGCCAGCATCGCGGGGGCCTCCTACGAGCAGTACTTC. The chain recombines TRBV6-1 with TRBJ2-7; D perhaps matches TRBD2 (7 bases). The germline V gene encodes CDR1 MNHNS and CDR2 SASEGT. The CDR3 runs 13 residues. V dropped 7 bases and J dropped 0 bases, with 10 bases sitting between them.

The V call is TRBV4-1, the J call TRBJ2-7; 9 bases are shared with TRBD2. Germline V gene data show CDR1 as MGHRA and CDR2 as YSYEKL. The CDR3 sequence is 16 residues long. V was clipped by 1 base and J by 6 bases; unmatched bases: 10. CDR3 sequence reads: CASSQVSLAGRPEQYF. The CDR3 region has the DNA TGCGCCAGCAGCCAAGTCTCTCTAGCGGGGCGTCCCGAGCAGTACTTC.

The chain links TRBV20-1 to TRBJ2-3; D gene unclear. Looked up from germline, CDR1 is DFQATT and CDR2 is SNEGSKA (reference sequence). The CDR3 has 13 residues. Deletions cut 4 bases from V and 5 bases from J, with 13 bases between. CDR3 in DNA: TGCAGTGCTACCGGGTTAGGGAAAGATACGCAGTATTTT. Translating it yields CSATGLGKDTQYF.

This clonotype appeared a few times. V gene TRBV12-3 or TRBV12-4 combines with J gene TRBJ1-5; TRBD1 is a possible D gene (6 bases). Trimming took off 3 bases at V and 5 bases at J, with 17 bases between the two ends. The CDR3 runs 16 residues. CDR3 DNA: TGTGCCAGCAGTTTGAGGGGGGGGTTTTCGGATCAGCCCCAGCATTTT. Residues: CASSLRGGFSDQPQHF.

The chain carries TRBV6-1 and TRBJ2-1, with 10 bases lining up with TRBD2. CDR3 length: 15 residues. V dropped 5 bases and J dropped 7; count of bases not matched to a gene: 8. Germline V gene sequence: CDR1 MNHNS, CDR2 SASEGT. The CDR3 is CASSPGLAQWNEQFF. The CDR3 DNA reads TGTGCCAGCAGTCCGGGACTAGCGCAGTGGAATGAGCAGTTCTTC.

This chain connects TRBV20-1 to TRBJ2-7, with 7 bases that match TRBD2. CDR3 length: 16 amino acids. V was clipped by 6 bases and J by 1 base; unmatched bases: 15. Germline V gene data show CDR1 as DFQATT and CDR2 as SNEGSKA (reference sequence). CDR3 residues: CSAPKPAGGRSYEQYF. The CDR3, as DNA: TGCAGTGCACCTAAGCCGGCGGGCGGGAGATCCTACGAGCAGTACTTC.

The rearrangement joins TRBV12-3 or TRBV12-4 to TRBJ2-1, with no clear D. The CDR3 consists of 12 residues. V was cut by 5 bases and J by 12 bases, with 14 bases left in between. The CDR3 is CASSLTREGQFF. CDR3 DNA: TGTGCCAGCAGTCTGACCCGCGAAGGGCAGTTCTTC.

The chain employs TRBV9 and TRBJ2-1, with 7 positions matching TRBD2. Germline CDR1 reads SGDLS; CDR2 reads YYNGEE. Trimming cost V 4 bases and J 0 bases; bases outside gene matches: 7. The CDR3 has 16 residues. The CDR3 sequence: CASSITSDSSYNEQFF. In nucleotides, the CDR3 is TGTGCCAGCAGCATAACTAGCGATAGCTCCTACAATGAGCAGTTCTTC.

The chain uses TRBV9 and TRBJ2-3; 11 positions match TRBD2. Germline CDR1 and CDR2: SGDLS and YYNGEE. This CDR3 comprises 16 residues. V trimming: 3 bases; J trimming: 5 bases; junction bases outside the gene matches: 8. DNA of the CDR3: TGTGCCAGCAGCGGACTCGATAGCGGGAGGGTAGATACGCAGTATTTT. It translates to CASSGLDSGRVDTQYF.

This clonotype was detected only a few times. The chain couples TRBV6-1 to TRBJ2-3, with D tentatively TRBD2 (6 bases). In germline, CDR1 is MNHNS, CDR2 SASEGT. The CDR3 covers 18 residues. Deletions cut 2 bases from V and 0 bases from J, with 18 bases between. This CDR3 reads CASSETPRRGTSTDTQYF. As DNA, the CDR3 is TGTGCCAGCAGTGAAACCCCCAGGCGGGGAACTAGCACAGATACGCAGTATTTT.

This clonotype appeared a few times. The chain has TRBV12-3 or TRBV12-4 and TRBJ2-6; 9 nucleotides match TRBD1. V lost 6 bases and J lost 8; bases outside the gene matches: 2. The CDR3 has 13 residues. The CDR3 DNA reads TGTGCCAGCAGAACAGGGGGCTCCAACGTCCTGACTTTC. This encodes CASRTGGSNVLTF.

This clonotype was seen only a few times. This chain joins TRBV5-1 and TRBJ1-5; D ambiguous. Germline V gives CDR1 SGHRS, CDR2 YFSETQ. The germline V and J ends were trimmed by 3 bases and 12 bases, with 16 bases remaining between them. This CDR3 spans 13 amino acids. The CDR3 DNA sequence: TGCGCCAGCAGCTCGGAGAGTCGGGAGGTCCAGCATTTT. This codes for CASSSESREVQHF.

V usage is TRBV6-5 and J usage is TRBJ1-2; TRBD1 matches at 12 bases. CDR1 and CDR2 (germline): MNHEY, SVGAGI. Trimming at V came to 4 bases and at J to 4 bases, leaving 10 bases not matched to a gene. This CDR3 has 17 residues. This CDR3 is CASSSLGTGGAGYGYTF. The DNA for the CDR3 is TGTGCCAGCAGTTCTCTAGGGACAGGGGGCGCGGGCTATGGCTACACCTTC.

CDR3 nucleotides: TGTGCCAGCACCAGGGGGCGAGGTACCGGGGAGCTGTTTTTT. Translation gives CASTRGRGTGELFF. The V call is TRBV2, the J call TRBJ2-2, with TRBD1 matching 8 bases. Germline lookup yields CDR1 SNHLY and CDR2 FYNNEI. J was trimmed by 5 bases and V by 7 bases; bases with no gene match: 6. This CDR3 contains 14 residues.

This sequence joins TRBV5-1 and TRBJ2-7, with D unresolved. The CDR3 has 15 amino acids. CDR1 is SGHRS, CDR2 YFSETQ, per germline. Trimming pared 4 bases from V and 4 bases from J, leaving 18 bases between. CDR3 loop: CASSPTLRPLYEQYF. CDR3 nucleotides: TGCGCCAGCAGCCCTACCTTAAGGCCCCTTTACGAGCAGTACTTC.

The CDR3 coding sequence is TGCAGTGCTATAGTTTCCTTGGGGCCGCGGGAGCAGTACTTC. It codes for CSAIVSLGPREQYF. This chain uses TRBV20-1 with TRBJ2-7; a weak D match, TRBD1 (5 bases). Germline CDR1 is DFQATT and CDR2 is SNEGSKA (reference sequence). Trimming pared 4 bases from V and 7 bases from J, leaving 20 bases between. This CDR3 has 14 amino acids.

The chain uses TRBV7-3 and TRBJ2-1; no firm D call. This CDR3 has 15 residues. CDR1 is SGHTA, CDR2 FQGTGA, per germline. V dropped 1 base and J dropped 4 bases, with 11 bases sitting between them. The DNA of the CDR3 is TGTGCCAGCAGCTTAAGGGTTCGTGGGTACAATGAGCAGTTCTTC. It specifies CASSLRVRGYNEQFF. Based on the CDR3 plus reference TRBV7-3 and TRBJ2-1, the full variable domain is GAGVSQTPSNKVTEKGKYVELRCDPISGHTALYWYRQSLGQGPEFLIYFQGTGAADDSGLPNDRFFAVRPEGSVSTLKIQRTERGDSAVYLCASSLRVRGYNEQFFGPGTRLTVL.

This chain connects TRBV24-1 to TRBJ1-1; 8 bases map to TRBD1. Germline CDR1 is KGHDR and CDR2 is SFDVKD. CDR3 length: 17 residues. Losses at the gene ends were 3 bases for V and 6 bases for J; bases not matched to a gene: 14. For the CDR3, the DNA is TGTGCCACCAGTGATGGTGGACAGGGTGAAGGCCGGTCTGAAGCTTTCTTT. Protein: CATSDGGQGEGRSEAFF.

This clonotype was observed a few times. The genes are TRBV7-2 and TRBJ2-1; 7 positions match TRBD1. The CDR3 has 15 amino acids. Germline V gene sequence: CDR1 SGHTA, CDR2 FQGNSA. With 6 bases clipped from V and 8 bases from J, the junction kept 13 bases outside the gene matches. CDR3 region: CASSPRQGTLDEQFF. The CDR3 region has the DNA TGTGCCAGCAGTCCGCGACAGGGTACGTTGGATGAGCAGTTCTTC.

The V gene is TRBV11-3, the J gene TRBJ2-3; TRBD1 matches at 11 bases. The CDR3 totals 15 residues. Germline CDR1 and CDR2: SGHNT and YENEEA. V gave up 4 bases and J gave up 7 bases; unmatched junction bases: 7. In nucleotides, the CDR3 is TGTGCCAGCAGCTCGAGGGACAGGGGGACGCATACGCAGTATTTT. This gives the protein CASSSRDRGTHTQYF.

The CDR3 loop reads CASSLLRSQPQHF. CDR3 sequence (DNA): TGTGCCAGCAGTTTGCTTCGCAGTCAGCCCCAGCATTTT. The chain carries TRBV12-3 or TRBV12-4 and TRBJ1-5; the D is unclear. V was pared by 3 bases and J by 6 bases, with 9 bases between. This CDR3 contains 13 residues.

The table lists this clonotype with many counts. This chain links TRBV12-3 or TRBV12-4 with TRBJ1-5; TRBD1 might be the D (5 bases). V was pared by 3 bases and J by 2 bases, with 14 bases between. This CDR3 has 16 amino acids. CDR3 loop: CASSFVGKGGNQPQHF. In DNA form, the CDR3 reads TGTGCCAGCAGTTTTGTAGGGAAAGGGGGCAATCAGCCCCAGCATTTT.